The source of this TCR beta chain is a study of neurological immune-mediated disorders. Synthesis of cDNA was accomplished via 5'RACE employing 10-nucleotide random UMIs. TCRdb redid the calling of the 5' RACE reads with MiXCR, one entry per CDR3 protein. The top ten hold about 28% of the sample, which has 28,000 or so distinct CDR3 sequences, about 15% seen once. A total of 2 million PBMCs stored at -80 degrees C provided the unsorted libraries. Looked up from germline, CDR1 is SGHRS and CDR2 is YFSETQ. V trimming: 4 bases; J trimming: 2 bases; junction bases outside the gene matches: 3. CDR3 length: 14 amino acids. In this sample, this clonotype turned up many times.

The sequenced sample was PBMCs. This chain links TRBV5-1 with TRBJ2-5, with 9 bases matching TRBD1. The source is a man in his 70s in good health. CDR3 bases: TGCGCCAGCAGCCTCGGGACAGGGCAAGAGACCCAGTACTTC. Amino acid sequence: CASSLGTGQETQYF.